This record looks at one TCR beta chain sequence and its context. This entry belongs to a study of shared clonotypes between healthy human individuals. Here immunoSEQ multiplex PCR was the method, and the copy in TCRdb shows in-frame clones only, minus some. The data contain about 490,000 clones, 79% of them singletons. Germline-derived CDR1 and CDR2 are SGHRS and YFSETQ. The length of the CDR3 is 18 residues. V lost 0 bases and J lost 0, with 13 bases in between. V usage is TRBV5-1 and J usage is TRBJ1-6, with D unresolved. This clonotype originated in a woman in her thirties or forties in good health. Some clones in this sample may be carry-over from other donors' samples. The specimen was PBMCs. CDR3 loop: CASSLGIRGSSYNSPLHF. Written as DNA, the CDR3 is TGCGCCAGCAGCTTGGGAATCCGGGGTAGCTCCTATAATTCACCCCTCCACTTT.